This passage covers 29 T cell receptor beta chains from one sample sequenced in a study of cytomegalovirus exposure and HLA in healthy donors. Profiling relied on immunoSEQ multiplex PCR, and the TCRdb table lists in-frame clones only, not all of them. The sample contains approximately 120,000 clones, just under 95% of which appear only once. The specimen was PBMCs. Every receptor here comes from a woman younger than 35 in good health and CMV-seronegative.

The chain uses TRBV5-4 and TRBJ2-1; 8 bases are shared with TRBD1. From germline, CDR1 is SGHNT and CDR2 YYREEE (reference sequence). The CDR3 consists of 15 residues. Germline trimming cut 4 bases from V and 2 bases from J; bases unmatched to any gene: 5. Here the CDR3 DNA reads TGTGCCAGCAGCGTAATGGGACAGGCCTACAATGAGCAGTTCTTC. Its translation: CASSVMGQAYNEQFF. Using reference TRBV5-4 and TRBJ2-1 for the parts outside the CDR3, the full variable domain is ETGVTQSPTHLIKTRGQQVTLRCSSQSGHNTVSWYQQALGQGPQFIFQYYREEENGRGNFPPRFSGLQFPNYSSELNVNALELDDSALYLCASSVMGQAYNEQFFGPGTRLTVL.

This clone was seen a single time. The rearrangement uses TRBV6-6 and TRBJ2-1; TRBD2 aligns across 8 bases. The CDR3 loop spans 16 amino acids. Per germline, CDR1 MNHNY and CDR2 SVGAGI (reference sequence). Trimming at V came to 7 bases and at J to 8 bases, leaving 16 bases not matched to a gene. The CDR3, as DNA: TGTGCCAGCACCCGCGTCCCCCGGGGGGGCCTTGATGAGCAGTTCTTC. This sequence encodes CASTRVPRGGLDEQFF.

The sample holds one count of this clone. V is TRBV28 and J is TRBJ1-1; a possible D gene is TRBD1 (6 bases). CDR1 is MDHEN, CDR2 SYDVKM, per germline. V gave up 3 bases and J gave up 3 bases, with 11 bases separating them. The CDR3 covers 14 residues. The CDR3 loop is CASSFDRRDTEAFF. The CDR3 nucleotides read TGTGCCAGCAGTTTCGACAGGCGGGACACTGAAGCTTTCTTT.

The chain uses TRBV5-1 and TRBJ2-7, with D maybe TRBD2 (5 bases). The germline V and J ends were trimmed by 6 bases and 3 bases, with 16 bases remaining between them. The CDR3 totals 14 residues. Per germline, CDR1 SGHRS and CDR2 YFSETQ. The DNA for the CDR3 is TGCGCCAGCACCCTCCGAGGAGGTGGCTACGAGCAGTACTTC. This codes for CASTLRGGGYEQYF.

This chain connects TRBV19 to TRBJ2-7, with D possibly being TRBD1 (5 bases). Germline V lookup: CDR1 LNHDA, CDR2 SQIVND (reference sequence). The CDR3 is 14 residues long. V lost 8 bases and J 1 base, leaving 15 bases between the germline ends. CDR3 sequence reads: CASGAAPGSYEQYF. The CDR3 DNA reads TGTGCCAGTGGGGCCGCGCCAGGATCCTACGAGCAGTACTTC.

The rearrangement links TRBV6-5 to TRBJ2-3; a possible D gene is TRBD1 (6 bases). The CDR3 has 15 amino acids. In germline, CDR1 is MNHEY, CDR2 SVGAGI. Deletions cut 0 bases from V and 0 bases from J, with 7 bases between. The chain's CDR3 is CASSYSGASTDTQYF. In DNA, the CDR3 is TGTGCCAGCAGTTACTCGGGGGCGAGCACAGATACGCAGTATTTT.

The chain couples TRBV5-1 to TRBJ2-1; 12 bases map to TRBD2. Germline CDR1 reads SGHRS; CDR2 reads YFSETQ. The CDR3 is 17 amino acids. The junction had 7 bases not matched to a gene; V was cut back by 4 bases and J by 2 bases. CDR3 sequence: CASSPPSGRATYNEQFF. In DNA, the CDR3 is TGCGCCAGCAGCCCGCCTAGCGGGAGGGCGACCTACAATGAGCAGTTCTTC.

The V gene is TRBV19, the J gene TRBJ1-5; D may be TRBD1 (5 bases). Germline CDR1 and CDR2: LNHDA and SQIVND (reference sequence). This CDR3 has 13 amino acids. With 7 bases removed from V and 6 bases from J, the gap between germline ends came to 13 bases. The CDR3 reads CASNNFGGQPQHF. Here the CDR3 DNA reads TGTGCCAGTAATAATTTCGGGGGTCAGCCCCAGCATTTT.

The V and J genes are TRBV7-6 and TRBJ1-1, with 8 positions matching TRBD1. Germline-derived CDR1 and CDR2 are SGHVS and FNYEAQ. The CDR3 extends over 17 amino acids. V lost 4 bases to trimming and J lost 3 bases; unmatched junction nucleotides: 13. CDR3: CASSSPRTGRSDTEAFF. Written as DNA, the CDR3 is TGTGCCAGCAGCTCACCTAGGACAGGGCGGTCTGACACTGAAGCTTTCTTT. The full variable domain, completed using reference TRBV7-6 and TRBJ1-1, is GAGVSQSPRYKVTKRGQDVALRCDPISGHVSLYWYRQALGQGPEFLTYFNYEAQQDKSGLPNDRFSAERPEGSISTLTIQRTEQRDSAMYRCASSSPRTGRSDTEAFFGQGTRLTVV.

Only one count was recorded for this clone. The chain carries TRBV5-3 and TRBJ2-5, with D possibly TRBD1 on 5 matching bases. TRBV5-3 is sorted into the ORF group, with uncertain function. This CDR3 spans 12 amino acids. The V end lost 10 bases, the J end lost 4 bases, and 14 bases lay between the germline ends. This chain's CDR3 is CAEKGRRETQYF. CDR3 sequence (DNA): TGTGCCGAGAAGGGGCGTCGAGAGACCCAGTACTTC.

CDR3 sequence: CASSLTGGAEKLFF. The CDR3 DNA reads as TGTGCCAGCAGCTTGACAGGGGGTGCTGAAAAACTGTTTTTT. The chain has TRBV7-9 and TRBJ1-4; 9 bases align to TRBD1. Trimming cost V 3 bases and J 7 bases; bases outside gene matches: 3. Germline CDR1 and CDR2: SEHNR and FQNEAQ (reference sequence). CDR3 length: 14 residues.

The V call is TRBV6-5, the J call TRBJ1-2, with 8 positions matching TRBD1. V shed 8 bases and J 2 bases; nucleotides not matched to a gene: 4. Looked up from germline, CDR1 is MNHEY and CDR2 is SVGAGI. CDR3 length: 13 residues. The CDR3 sequence is CASQRTGNYGYTF. CDR3 DNA: TGTGCCAGCCAGAGGACAGGGAACTATGGCTACACCTTC.

The rearrangement uses TRBV30 and TRBJ1-6; TRBD1 might be the D (6 bases). The V and J ends lost 0 bases and 10 bases respectively, with 16 bases between them. Germline V CDR1 and CDR2: GTSNPN, SVGIG (reference sequence). This CDR3 comprises 15 residues. DNA for the CDR3: TGTGCCTGGAGTGTCCAACAGGGCCTCATCTCACCCCTCCACTTT. Protein sequence: CAWSVQQGLISPLHF.

The V and J genes are TRBV21-1 and TRBJ1-3. TRBV21-1 constitutes a pseudogene. This CDR3 region has 16 residues. The CDR3 here is CASSKLGGFIRDTIYF. CDR3 bases: TGTGCCAGCAGCAAATTGGGGGGTTTTATCCGGGACACCATATATTTT.

This chain links TRBV4-1 with TRBJ2-3, with 11 bases identical to TRBD2. The CDR3 totals 16 residues. J was trimmed by 4 bases and V by 6 bases; bases with no gene match: 9. CDR1 and CDR2 (germline): MGHRA, YSYEKL. CDR3 loop: CASRITGTSGPDTQYF. In DNA form, the CDR3 reads TGCGCCAGCAGGATAACCGGGACTAGCGGACCAGATACGCAGTATTTT.

V is TRBV5-1 and J is TRBJ1-2, with TRBD1 matching 7 bases. V lost 4 bases, J lost 8 bases, and 8 bases stayed unmatched. Germline loops: CDR1 SGHRS, CDR2 YFSETQ. The CDR3 length is 13 residues. The CDR3 is CASSLGQSAGYTF. CDR3 DNA: TGCGCCAGCAGCCTGGGACAGTCGGCAGGCTACACCTTC.

This rearrangement joins TRBV5-4 to TRBJ1-2; weak D call: TRBD1 (6 bases). V was shortened by 4 bases and J by 0 bases, with 13 bases between the two germline ends. This CDR3 contains 15 residues. Germline values: CDR1 SGHNT, CDR2 YYREEE (reference sequence). CDR3 in amino acids: CASSLEGVANYGYTF. The CDR3 region has the DNA TGTGCCAGCAGCCTGGAGGGGGTTGCTAACTATGGCTACACCTTC.

The J gene is TRBJ2-2, the V gene TRBV6-1; weak D call: TRBD2 (5 bases). This CDR3 comprises 15 residues. Between the trimmed V and J ends, which lost 7 bases and 1 base, there was a span of 13 bases. Germline loops: CDR1 MNHNS, CDR2 SASEGT. CDR3 in DNA: TGTGCCAGCACTGTATTGGACTGGAACACCGGGGAGCTGTTTTTT. This gives the protein CASTVLDWNTGELFF.

The genes are TRBV5-1 and TRBJ2-1; weak D call: TRBD2 (6 bases). The germline gives CDR1 SGHRS, CDR2 YFSETQ. Trimming took 7 bases from V and 4 from J, leaving 15 bases between them. The CDR3 has 14 amino acids. CDR3 sequence: CASSTGLGYNEQFF. CDR3 bases: TGCGCCAGCTCTACGGGACTTGGATACAATGAGCAGTTCTTC. Full variable domain (missing parts from reference TRBV5-1 and TRBJ2-1): KAGVTQTPRYLIKTRGQQVTLSCSPISGHRSVSWYQQTPGQGLQFLFEYFSETQRNKGNFPGRFSGRQFSNSRSEMNVSTLELGDSALYLCASSTGLGYNEQFFGPGTRLTVL.

The chain joins TRBV5-1 to TRBJ2-3; D call uncertain. V gave up 0 bases and J gave up 0 bases, with 8 bases separating them. This CDR3 is 15 amino acids long. Germline loops: CDR1 SGHRS, CDR2 YFSETQ. The CDR3 DNA sequence: TGCGCCAGCAGCTTGGGAGGAACTAGCACAGATACGCAGTATTTT. Translated: CASSLGGTSTDTQYF.

The chain couples TRBV6-5 to TRBJ2-7; maybe TRBD1 (6 bases). Trimming pared 7 bases from V and 5 bases from J, leaving 21 bases between. Germline values: CDR1 MNHEY, CDR2 SVGAGI. The CDR3 sequence is 15 residues long. CDR3 DNA: TGTGCCAGCACCGGACAGACAGGCCCCTTCCACGAGCAGTACTTC. Its protein product is CASTGQTGPFHEQYF.

V is TRBV10-2 and J is TRBJ2-7; D is possibly TRBD2 (5 bases). V lost 3 bases to trimming and J lost 10 bases, with 19 bases between them. The CDR3 has 14 residues. CDR1 and CDR2 (germline): WSHSY, SAAADI. CDR3 region: CASSETGSAPSQYF. The CDR3 region has the DNA TGCGCCAGCAGTGAAACGGGGAGCGCCCCAAGTCAGTACTTC.

This clone turned up a few times. The chain links TRBV30 to TRBJ2-1, with TRBD2 matching 11 bases. The germline V gene has CDR1 GTSNPN and CDR2 SVGIG (reference sequence). The CDR3 is 14 amino acids. V gave up 0 bases and J gave up 6 bases; unmatched junction bases: 1. The CDR3 bases are TGTGCCTGGAGTGTACTAGCGGGAGTCAATGAGCAGTTCTTC. It encodes CAWSVLAGVNEQFF.

V gene TRBV5-1 combines with J gene TRBJ2-1, with 10 bases fitting TRBD2. Germline V CDR1 and CDR2: SGHRS, YFSETQ. The CDR3 covers 18 residues. Trimming at V came to 6 bases and at J to 1 base, leaving 13 bases not matched to a gene. CDR3 protein: CASKNRAGGPLSYNEQFF. The CDR3 nucleotides read TGCGCCAGCAAAAATCGAGCGGGAGGGCCCCTTTCCTACAATGAGCAGTTCTTC.

The chain joins TRBV6-1 to TRBJ2-5; the D gene is possibly TRBD2 (6 bases). V was pared by 2 bases and J by 3 bases, with 10 bases between. Germline V gives CDR1 MNHNS, CDR2 SASEGT. The CDR3 has 14 amino acids. Here the CDR3 DNA reads TGTGCCAGCAGTGAAACGGGGGTGAAAGAGACCCAGTACTTC. It encodes CASSETGVKETQYF.

The chain has TRBV6-5 and TRBJ2-1, with 11 bases that match TRBD2. V shed 4 bases, J shed 7 bases, and the junction held 9 bases outside the gene matches. The CDR3 covers 16 residues. Looked up from germline, CDR1 is MNHEY and CDR2 is SVGAGI. The CDR3 DNA sequence: TGTGCCAGCAGTTTTCTTCCGGGACTAGCGGAAAATGAGCAGTTCTTC. It codes for CASSFLPGLAENEQFF.

The chain uses TRBV13 and TRBJ2-5, with 12 bases that match TRBD2. The CDR3 is 15 residues long. CDR1 PRHDT and CDR2 FYEKMQ come from the germline V gene (reference sequence). V shed 5 bases and J 5 bases; nucleotides not matched to a gene: 6. CDR3 region: CASSHPSGGAETQYF. In DNA form, the CDR3 reads TGTGCCAGCAGCCACCCTAGCGGGGGGGCGGAGACCCAGTACTTC.

In DNA, the CDR3 is TGTGCCTCTCAAAGTAGGCCAGGGGGATTTGGTCAGGACACTGAAGCTTTCTTT. Its protein product is CASQSRPGGFGQDTEAFF. J is TRBJ1-1 and V is TRBV10-3, with TRBD1 identical over 7 bases. The V segment lost 11 bases and the J segment 3 bases; nucleotides outside the gene matches: 24. The CDR3 sequence is 18 residues long. The V gene's germline CDR1 is ENHRY and CDR2 SYGVKD.

This clone was observed a single time. This chain uses TRBV5-6 with TRBJ1-6; D call uncertain. The germline V and J ends were trimmed by 1 base and 10 bases, with 18 bases remaining between them. The V gene's germline CDR1 is SGHDT and CDR2 YYEEEE. The CDR3 runs 16 residues. For the CDR3, the DNA is TGTGCCAGCAGCTTGTCTTCCTTGAACCCAACATCACCCCTCCACTTT. It translates to CASSLSSLNPTSPLHF.